This T cell receptor (beta chain) was recorded in a study of OX40 agonist ivuxolimab in advanced cancers. Across the study: Checkpoint inhibitors had been given previously to 35% to 50% of patients. Study-level points and caveats: Within 6 weeks, CD4+ and CD8+ blood T cells expanded clonally at 0.1 to 3.0 mg/kg.

Note on this clone: The antigen is undetermined.

Sequencing used immunoSEQ multiplex PCR; TCRdb keeps in-frame clones, though not all of them. The sample lists approximately 58,000 clones; 82% were seen once. The germline V gene encodes CDR1 MNHEY and CDR2 SVGAGI. V gave up 3 bases and J gave up 4 bases; unmatched junction bases: 6. The CDR3 spans 15 residues. The sequencing here drew on CD4+ or CD8+ T cells sorted from blood, taken in a trial of the OX40 agonist ivuxolimab. This clonotype was obtained from an adult with an advanced solid tumor such as melanoma, head and neck, liver or kidney cancer. V usage is TRBV6-5 and J usage is TRBJ1-2, with TRBD1 matching 9 bases. The CDR3 loop reads CASSYTGTGSYGYTF. The CDR3 DNA is TGTGCCAGCAGTTATACCGGGACAGGGAGCTATGGCTACACCTTC.